Described below is a single T cell receptor (beta chain) sequence and its context. Its cognate antigen has yet to be identified. The record has no base qualities; no much larger clone is one base away. The library was prepared using 5' RACE. Instrument on record: Illumina HiSeq 2000. Template switching added a universal primer binding site, and the final cDNA carried a unique molecular identifier that allowed TCR cDNA molecules to be counted accurately. Specific primers in the conserved constant-segment region were used to synthesize first-strand cDNA for the TCR alpha and beta chains. To control for contamination, each cDNA library was double barcoded with a SMART-Mk sample barcode plus Illumina barcodes. TruSeq adapter sequences, together with Illumina sample barcodes, were added in two successive PCR steps. The TCR alpha and beta cDNA libraries were sequenced on the Illumina HiSeq platform using custom primers. Under the source paper's analysis protocol: Raw reads were processed with MiGEC to extract unique molecular identifiers, and MiXCR was used to determine CDR3 positions. For each individual, recombination models were inferred using an EM algorithm with the repgenHMM and IGoR tools. The tcR package in R was used for shared clonotype analysis, with sharing normalized by the product of cloneset sizes. To study raw recombination free of thymic and clonal selection effects, out-of-frame nonproductive sequences were analyzed. TCRdb took the public reads, trimmed them with fastp at Q25, ran MiXCR for clone calling and kept in-frame beta chains. Every entry covers one CDR3 protein and lists the most common genes and DNA from its rows. The V and J calls reflect TCRdb's pipeline rather than the authors' work. Recorded for this sample are approximately 410,000 distinct CDR3 sequences; 15% to 20% of them occurred a single time. The ten largest clones capture around 12% of the sample.

The trim is 1 base for V and 8 bases for J, with a gap of 14 bases between the germline ends. The CDR1 and CDR2 encoded by the germline V gene (reference sequence) are DFQATT and SNEGSKA. The CDR3 sequence holds 13 residues, the cysteine and phenylalanine included. Only CDR3 DNA is held: 39 bases, read in frame from base 1. The entry originates in a study of identical twins (dated by TCRdb to 2016 to 2018). Concerning the study at large: To test whether fetal clonotypes persist, this study deep-sequenced TCR alpha and beta repertoires from monozygotic twins, from unrelated adults of various ages, and from cord blood. To rule out contamination, the twin experiments were replicated at different times with different library preparation protocols. The investigation overall reported the following: Fewer insertions were carried by abundant cord blood beta clonotypes, a similar but weaker trend appeared in young adult naive repertoires, and no such trend appeared in memory repertoires. Because the same donors could not be followed over many years, the conclusions depended on cross-sectional statistical analysis. Zero-insertion analyses could be partly confounded by invariant T cells such as MAIT and iNKT, though diverse VJ usage argued against such confounding for most clonotypes. Compared with coincidental sharing between unrelated individuals, out-of-frame TCR alpha sequences shared between twins showed an excess of sequences with low generation probability. A weaker excess of twin sharing was found in beta out-of-frame sequences because the signal-to-noise ratio was lowered by fewer shared sequences. In monozygotic twins, recombination models systematically underestimated out-of-frame TCR alpha sharing, but the models matched the sharing seen between unrelated individuals.

Every donor in the study was a healthy Caucasian. Three unrelated non-twin adults were also sequenced: a male aged 18 to 30, a male aged 50 to 60 and a female aged 50 to 60. Miltenyi CD45RO+ enrichment and human naive T-cell isolation kits were used to isolate memory (CD45RO+) and naive T cells from PBMC. The source material was naive T cells sorted from blood. Taken with the paper, the label for cell subset or site translates to: cells isolated with a human naive T-cell isolation kit. The sequence is built from TRBV20-1 and TRBJ1-2, and possibly TRBD1, on 5 matching bases. The clonotype was recovered from a man between 50 and 59 years old in good health. CDR3 loop: CSARVGQGSGYTF. The nucleotides are TGCAGTGCTAGAGTTGGGCAGGGTAGCGGCTACACCTTC.